This T cell receptor (beta chain) was recorded in a study of blood T cell repertoires in COVID-19. Background on the study: The United States, Italy and Spain were the sources of the acute and convalescent COVID-19 samples. T cells, B-cell-depleted T cells, or PBMCs provided the cDNA or gDNA that served as material.

Symptom resolution, clearance, or two negative PCRs marked donors in Cohort 3 as recovered. Generated by immunoSEQ multiplex PCR, the TCRdb table keeps only in-frame clones and is missing some. The table records 130,000 to 150,000 clones, about 90% of them present only once. The CDR3 length is 14 residues. J gave up 1 base and V 7 bases, and 3 bases lay outside the gene matches. Germline V gene sequence: CDR1 SQVTM, CDR2 ANQGSEA. The clonotype originates from a man aged 55 to 70 who had recovered from COVID-19. V gene TRBV29-1 combines with J gene TRBJ2-5, with 13 bases that match TRBD2. Sequences were obtained from PBMCs or T cells enriched from blood (not recorded which). CDR3 protein: CSAGLAGAQETQYF. The CDR3 nucleotides read TGCAGCGCAGGACTAGCGGGGGCCCAAGAGACCCAGTACTTC.